This T cell receptor (beta chain) was recorded in a study of blood T cells in healthy people across ages. Study at large: In model experiments, template switching was able to capture about one barcoded beta molecule for every two T cells that were present. General study points: Whereas aged donors had fewer naive CD4+ cells, long-lived donors had more of them and higher diversity.

This clonotype came up a few times. Its antigen is not known. The authors isolated at least 7 million PBMCs per sample. The V gene lost 2 bases and the J gene lost 2 bases, with 13 bases spanning the gap. The length of the CDR3 is 14 residues. Germline loops: CDR1 DFQATT, CDR2 SNEGSKA (reference sequence). Through a sample-barcoded 5' primer and a J-beta primer mix, a second PCR was run for roughly 7 to 11 cycles. One entry per CDR3 protein, called by TCRdb with MiXCR from the 5' RACE reads. The sample holds more than 700,000 distinct CDR3 sequences, about 53% seen once. The specimen sequenced was blood. The clonotype originates from a man of 80 years or more in good health. The chain uses TRBV20-1 and TRBJ2-7; D may be TRBD1 or TRBD2 (6 bases each). DNA of the CDR3: TGCAGTGCTAGACAGGGGAGGAACCCCTACGAGCAGTACTTC. This sequence encodes CSARQGRNPYEQYF.